The 31 T cell receptor beta chains below all came from one sample that was sequenced in a study of T cell responses to AZD1222 COVID-19 vaccine. Clones were sequenced by immunoSEQ multiplex PCR, and TCRdb holds only the in-frame ones, with some missing. The sample yields approximately 92,000 clones, roughly 91% seen once. This sample comprised peripheral blood, obtained on day 0 of AZD1222 vaccination. The receptor set was obtained from an adult in good health.

This sequence joins TRBV7-2 and TRBJ2-2; D not certain. From germline, CDR1 is SGHTA and CDR2 FQGNSA. The V gene lost 6 bases and the J gene lost 3 bases, with 5 bases spanning the gap. The CDR3 covers 12 residues. The CDR3 sequence is CASSLYTGELFF. The CDR3 region has the DNA TGTGCCAGCAGTCTTTACACCGGGGAGCTGTTTTTT.

This clone has a single count. This rearrangement joins TRBV28 to TRBJ2-4, with 7 bases fitting TRBD1. Germline V gives CDR1 MDHEN, CDR2 SYDVKM. Losses at the gene ends were 5 bases for V and 0 bases for J; bases not matched to a gene: 7. The CDR3 contains 16 residues. The CDR3 protein is CASSPWTGLAKNIQYF. CDR3 coding DNA: TGTGCCAGCAGTCCCTGGACAGGACTAGCCAAAAACATTCAGTACTTC.

This chain joins TRBV2 and TRBJ2-1, with D possibly being TRBD1 (6 bases). Germline V gene data show CDR1 as SNHLY and CDR2 as FYNNEI. This CDR3 comprises 13 residues. The chain's CDR3 is CANRQDSYNEQFF. For the CDR3, the DNA is TGTGCTAACCGACAGGACTCCTACAATGAGCAGTTCTTC.

The chain uses TRBV3-1 (or the pseudogene TRBV3-2) and TRBJ2-1, with 8 bases lining up with TRBD2. This CDR3 has 17 residues. Germline trimming cut 2 bases from V and 1 base from J; bases unmatched to any gene: 7. Germline CDR1 reads LGHDT; CDR2 reads YNNKEL (reference sequence). The CDR3 is CASSQRGGIRSYNEQFF. The DNA of the CDR3 is TGTGCCAGCAGCCAACGGGGGGGGATTAGGTCCTACAATGAGCAGTTCTTC.

This clone is labeled as medium-sized. This chain uses TRBV4-3 with TRBJ2-2; D ambiguous. The CDR3 has 14 residues. V was clipped by 2 bases and J by 6 bases, with 10 bases between them. Germline V gene sequence: CDR1 LGHNA, CDR2 YSLEER. CDR3 nucleotides: TGCGCCAGCAGCCAATTTGATGCCGCCGGGGAGCTGTTTTTT. It is translated as CASSQFDAAGELFF.

The rearrangement joins TRBV6-1 to TRBJ2-7, with 7 bases lining up with TRBD2. CDR3 length: 18 amino acids. V gave up 1 base and J gave up 0 bases; unmatched junction bases: 12. CDR1 MNHNS and CDR2 SASEGT come from the germline V gene. CDR3 protein: CASSEGGSGWRSSYEQYF. For the CDR3, the DNA is TGTGCCAGCAGTGAAGGTGGTAGCGGGTGGAGAAGCTCCTACGAGCAGTACTTC.

V gene TRBV9 combines with J gene TRBJ2-7, with D tentatively TRBD1 or TRBD2 (5 bases each). The germline V gene encodes CDR1 SGDLS and CDR2 YYNGEE. This CDR3 is built from 14 residues. Trimming took off 4 bases at V and 3 bases at J, with 14 bases between the two ends. The CDR3 DNA reads TGTGCCAGCAGCCCCCGGGGCAGCCACTACGAGCAGTACTTC. As protein: CASSPRGSHYEQYF.

This clone has a handful of counts. V is TRBV12-3 or TRBV12-4 and J is TRBJ1-2; no reliable D call. The CDR3 consists of 12 residues. Trimming took 5 bases from V and 3 from J, leaving 7 bases between them. The CDR3 sequence is CASSPEDYGYTF. Written as DNA, the CDR3 is TGTGCCAGCAGTCCGGAAGACTATGGCTACACCTTC.

The chain employs TRBV5-3 and TRBJ2-7, with TRBD1 matching over 12 bases. TRBV5-3 is identified as an open reading frame with a role that is uncertain. The V gene end was trimmed by 3 bases and the J gene end by 5 bases; junction bases not matched to a gene: 6. The CDR3 extends over 15 amino acids. The CDR3 DNA reads TGTGCCAGAAGCTCAGAGGGACAGGGGGCCCACGAGCAGTACTTC. It yields the protein CARSSEGQGAHEQYF.

The chain is built from TRBV19 and TRBJ1-5; TRBD1 matches 8 bases. This CDR3 has 14 residues. Germline CDR1 LNHDA, CDR2 SQIVND (reference sequence). Trimming cost V 4 bases and J 6 bases; bases outside gene matches: 5. CDR3: CASSTTGGGQPQHF. CDR3 in DNA: TGTGCCAGTAGTACTACAGGGGGAGGTCAGCCCCAGCATTTT.

This clone appeared once. The V and J genes are TRBV4-1 and TRBJ1-5, with a possible D match to TRBD1 (5 bases). V was pared by 0 bases and J by 5 bases, with 8 bases between. The CDR3 length is 14 residues. CDR1 is MGHRA, CDR2 YSYEKL, per germline. DNA for the CDR3: TGCGCCAGCAGCCAAGACCAGGGCCATCAGCCCCAGCATTTT. Amino acids: CASSQDQGHQPQHF.

V gene TRBV4-2 combines with J gene TRBJ1-5, with D uncertain. Between the trimmed V and J ends, which lost 1 base and 5 bases, there was a span of 12 bases. CDR3 length: 15 residues. Germline V gene lookup returns CDR1 LGHNA and CDR2 YNFKEQ. This chain's CDR3 is CASSQAGGGDQPQHF. In nucleotides, the CDR3 is TGTGCCAGCAGCCAAGCCGGCGGCGGGGATCAGCCCCAGCATTTT.

V gene TRBV21-1 combines with J gene TRBJ1-1. TRBV21-1 is a pseudogene segment. The CDR3 contains 15 residues. The CDR3 coding sequence is TGTGCCAGCAGCAATCACTCGGGGATCTACACTGAAGCTTTCTTT. Its protein is CASSNHSGIYTEAFF.

The genes are TRBV6-5 and TRBJ1-4, with 8 positions matching TRBD1. Germline-derived CDR1 and CDR2 are MNHEY and SVGAGI. CDR3 length: 14 residues. With 10 bases clipped from V and 4 bases from J, the junction kept 8 bases outside the gene matches. CDR3 loop: CATARTGFNEKLFF. CDR3 DNA: TGTGCCACCGCCAGGACAGGGTTTAATGAAAAACTGTTTTTT.

This chain connects TRBV3-1 (or the pseudogene TRBV3-2) to TRBJ2-2; the match to TRBD1 covers 8 bases. Germline CDR1 is LGHDT and CDR2 is YNNKEL (reference sequence). This CDR3 is built from 15 residues. V lost 8 bases, J lost 1 base, and 6 bases stayed unmatched. CDR3 protein: CASYQGTGNTGELFF. CDR3 DNA: TGTGCCAGCTACCAAGGGACAGGGAACACCGGGGAGCTGTTTTTT.

The chain uses TRBV11-2 and TRBJ1-1; weak D call: TRBD1 (6 bases). Germline CDR1 is SGHAT and CDR2 is FQNNGV. V was cut by 4 bases and J by 6 bases, with 21 bases left in between. CDR3 length equals 16 residues. In DNA form, the CDR3 reads TGTGCCAGCAGCTCTCTAGGGGGGACTAAGCGAGCTGAAGCTTTCTTT. Encoded protein: CASSSLGGTKRAEAFF.

The chain recombines TRBV11-2 with TRBJ2-5, with a weak D call TRBD1 (6 bases). V lost 4 bases and J 4 bases, leaving 16 bases between the germline ends. The CDR3 runs to 15 residues. From germline, CDR1 is SGHAT and CDR2 FQNNGV. The CDR3 coding sequence is TGTGCCAGCAGCTCAGTACAGGGATGGCGAGAGACCCAGTACTTC. It specifies CASSSVQGWRETQYF.

J is TRBJ2-2 and V is TRBV11-2, with 8 nucleotides matching TRBD2. CDR3 length: 17 amino acids. J gave up 4 bases and V 1 base, and 8 bases lay outside the gene matches. Germline V gene data show CDR1 as SGHAT and CDR2 as FQNNGV. In nucleotides, the CDR3 is TGTGCCAGCAGCTTAGTTGCGGCTAGCGGGTCCACCGGGGAGCTGTTTTTT. This codes for CASSLVAASGSTGELFF.

The V gene is TRBV15, the J gene TRBJ2-7; TRBD1 is a possible D gene (5 bases). The CDR3 has 15 amino acids. V was pared by 0 bases and J by 0 bases, with 9 bases between. CDR1 is LNHNV, CDR2 YYDKDF, per germline (reference sequence). The CDR3: CATSRDYRSSYEQYF. CDR3 coding DNA: TGTGCCACCAGCAGAGATTACAGGAGCTCCTACGAGCAGTACTTC.

DNA for the CDR3: TGTGCCAGCAGTGAATCAGGGACAGGGTACACTGAAGCTTTCTTT. Translating it yields CASSESGTGYTEAFF. This sequence joins TRBV2 and TRBJ1-1; 9 bases agree with TRBD1. Germline V gene lookup returns CDR1 SNHLY and CDR2 FYNNEI. The CDR3 consists of 15 residues. Trimming at V came to 2 bases and at J to 3 bases, leaving 4 bases not matched to a gene.

V and J are TRBV5-1 and TRBJ1-4; weak D call: TRBD1 (5 bases). Germline CDR1 reads SGHRS; CDR2 reads YFSETQ. V shed 3 bases and J shed 0 bases, with 12 bases lying between them. The CDR3 has 16 residues. CDR3 amino acids: CASSWGVDPTNEKLFF. In nucleotides, the CDR3 is TGCGCCAGCAGCTGGGGCGTGGACCCAACTAATGAAAAACTGTTTTTT.

This clone was seen only once. The chain has TRBV7-9 and TRBJ1-6, with 10 positions matching TRBD1. With V trimmed by 7 bases and J by 9 bases, 12 bases remained unmatched. The CDR3 loop spans 16 amino acids. Germline values: CDR1 SEHNR, CDR2 FQNEAQ (reference sequence). CDR3 region: CASTRGTGEVGSPLHF. DNA of the CDR3: TGTGCCAGCACCCGTGGGACAGGGGAGGTCGGTTCACCCCTCCACTTT.

This clone was detected once. The V gene is TRBV30, the J gene TRBJ1-4; the D gene is possibly TRBD1 (5 bases). Trimming shortened V by 6 bases and J by 10 bases, and 21 bases separated the two germline ends. Germline V CDR1 and CDR2: GTSNPN, SVGIG (reference sequence). The CDR3 is 14 amino acids. The CDR3 protein is CACPPPAGPGKLFF. DNA of the CDR3: TGTGCCTGCCCCCCTCCGGCAGGGCCGGGAAAACTGTTTTTT.

J is TRBJ2-7 and V is TRBV5-4; D could derive from TRBD1 or TRBD2 (6 bases each). CDR3 size: 13 residues. V lost 0 bases, J lost 4 bases, and 8 bases lay in between. Germline assignment: CDR1 SGHNT and CDR2 YYREEE (reference sequence). In nucleotides, the CDR3 is TGTGCCAGCAGCTTGGAGGGGGGTTACGAGCAGTACTTC. This sequence encodes CASSLEGGYEQYF.

The CDR3: CASRPTGGGTEAFF. The CDR3 DNA follows: TGTGCCAGCAGGCCTACGGGGGGAGGGACTGAAGCTTTCTTT. This chain joins TRBV2 and TRBJ1-1, with a weak D call TRBD1 (5 bases). Trimming took 6 bases from V and 5 from J, leaving 16 bases between them. The length of the CDR3 is 14 residues. Germline loops: CDR1 SNHLY, CDR2 FYNNEI.

A note on this clone: The junction departs from the called germline gene at one end, perhaps through a read error. The J gene is TRBJ2-7, the V gene TRBV7-9; D unclear. There are 9 residues in the CDR3. The V gene's germline CDR1 is SEHNR and CDR2 FQNEAQ (reference sequence). CDR3: CASSLSLRF. In DNA, the CDR3 is TGTGCCAGCAGCTTATCTCTGAGGTTC.

The chain has TRBV11-1 and TRBJ2-7; possibly TRBD2 for D (5 bases). The CDR3 contains 14 residues. Deletions cut 4 bases from V and 0 bases from J, with 10 bases between. Germline CDR1 reads SGHAT; CDR2 reads FQDESV (reference sequence). The CDR3 loop is CASSSRGASYEQYF. The DNA for the CDR3 is TGTGCCAGCAGCTCCCGGGGAGCCTCCTACGAGCAGTACTTC.

The gene calls are TRBV6-1 and TRBJ1-2; D remains ambiguous. The V gene's germline CDR1 is MNHNS and CDR2 SASEGT. The V end was cut by 2 bases, the J end by 4 bases, with 8 bases between. This CDR3 is built from 13 residues. This CDR3 reads CASSENTAYGYTF. CDR3 coding DNA: TGTGCCAGCAGTGAAAACACAGCCTATGGCTACACCTTC.

The chain recombines TRBV7-8 with TRBJ1-1; a weak D match, TRBD1 (6 bases). V was cut by 7 bases and J by 0 bases, with 12 bases left in between. This CDR3 is built from 14 residues. Germline CDR1 is SGHVS and CDR2 is FQNEAQ. The CDR3 protein is CASIAGTLNTEAFF. CDR3 sequence (DNA): TGTGCCAGCATTGCCGGGACACTGAACACTGAAGCTTTCTTT.

The V and J genes are TRBV28 and TRBJ2-5; TRBD1 matches 7 bases. This CDR3 region has 14 residues. V shed 5 bases, J shed 2 bases, and the junction held 5 bases outside the gene matches. CDR1 MDHEN and CDR2 SYDVKM come from the germline V gene. CDR3 protein: CASSPGQEQETQYF. CDR3 nucleotide sequence: TGTGCCAGCAGTCCCGGACAGGAACAAGAGACCCAGTACTTC.

The J gene is TRBJ2-2, the V gene TRBV7-2; D is uncertain. Trimming left V 3 bases short and J 6 bases short, with 14 bases between. Germline V gene lookup returns CDR1 SGHTA and CDR2 FQGNSA. This CDR3 has 15 residues. The CDR3 bases are TGTGCCAGCAGCTTTACGGCTGCTGACCCCGGGGAGCTGTTTTTT. Translation: CASSFTAADPGELFF.